This T cell receptor (beta chain) was profiled in a study of Graves' ophthalmopathy and Graves' hyperthyroidism. The CDR3 has 14 amino acids. Germline CDR1 SGHRS, CDR2 YFSETQ. Trimming stripped 4 bases from V and 5 bases from J, with 15 bases between. Included hyperthyroidism patients were aged 18 to 65 and newly diagnosed (under 2 months' duration). CDR3 regions of TCR beta were amplified from RNA transcripts. HTBI primers were used in a first-round RT-PCR, which preceded a second-round multiplex PCR. TCRdb called the multiplex PCR reads again in MiXCR, with one record for every CDR3 protein. The sample yields over a million distinct CDR3 sequences, 35% to 40% seen once. Concerning this clonotype itself: A much larger clone lies one base from this, so it may be a read error.

This sequence joins TRBV5-1 and TRBJ1-1; D is possibly TRBD1 (5 bases). The sample comprised peripheral blood or thyroid tissue (not recorded which). The source is an adult man with Graves' hyperthyroidism. This chain's CDR3 is CASSPTVVRTEAFF. In DNA, the CDR3 is TGCGCCAGCAGCCCGACAGTGGTGAGGACTGAAGCTTTCTTT.